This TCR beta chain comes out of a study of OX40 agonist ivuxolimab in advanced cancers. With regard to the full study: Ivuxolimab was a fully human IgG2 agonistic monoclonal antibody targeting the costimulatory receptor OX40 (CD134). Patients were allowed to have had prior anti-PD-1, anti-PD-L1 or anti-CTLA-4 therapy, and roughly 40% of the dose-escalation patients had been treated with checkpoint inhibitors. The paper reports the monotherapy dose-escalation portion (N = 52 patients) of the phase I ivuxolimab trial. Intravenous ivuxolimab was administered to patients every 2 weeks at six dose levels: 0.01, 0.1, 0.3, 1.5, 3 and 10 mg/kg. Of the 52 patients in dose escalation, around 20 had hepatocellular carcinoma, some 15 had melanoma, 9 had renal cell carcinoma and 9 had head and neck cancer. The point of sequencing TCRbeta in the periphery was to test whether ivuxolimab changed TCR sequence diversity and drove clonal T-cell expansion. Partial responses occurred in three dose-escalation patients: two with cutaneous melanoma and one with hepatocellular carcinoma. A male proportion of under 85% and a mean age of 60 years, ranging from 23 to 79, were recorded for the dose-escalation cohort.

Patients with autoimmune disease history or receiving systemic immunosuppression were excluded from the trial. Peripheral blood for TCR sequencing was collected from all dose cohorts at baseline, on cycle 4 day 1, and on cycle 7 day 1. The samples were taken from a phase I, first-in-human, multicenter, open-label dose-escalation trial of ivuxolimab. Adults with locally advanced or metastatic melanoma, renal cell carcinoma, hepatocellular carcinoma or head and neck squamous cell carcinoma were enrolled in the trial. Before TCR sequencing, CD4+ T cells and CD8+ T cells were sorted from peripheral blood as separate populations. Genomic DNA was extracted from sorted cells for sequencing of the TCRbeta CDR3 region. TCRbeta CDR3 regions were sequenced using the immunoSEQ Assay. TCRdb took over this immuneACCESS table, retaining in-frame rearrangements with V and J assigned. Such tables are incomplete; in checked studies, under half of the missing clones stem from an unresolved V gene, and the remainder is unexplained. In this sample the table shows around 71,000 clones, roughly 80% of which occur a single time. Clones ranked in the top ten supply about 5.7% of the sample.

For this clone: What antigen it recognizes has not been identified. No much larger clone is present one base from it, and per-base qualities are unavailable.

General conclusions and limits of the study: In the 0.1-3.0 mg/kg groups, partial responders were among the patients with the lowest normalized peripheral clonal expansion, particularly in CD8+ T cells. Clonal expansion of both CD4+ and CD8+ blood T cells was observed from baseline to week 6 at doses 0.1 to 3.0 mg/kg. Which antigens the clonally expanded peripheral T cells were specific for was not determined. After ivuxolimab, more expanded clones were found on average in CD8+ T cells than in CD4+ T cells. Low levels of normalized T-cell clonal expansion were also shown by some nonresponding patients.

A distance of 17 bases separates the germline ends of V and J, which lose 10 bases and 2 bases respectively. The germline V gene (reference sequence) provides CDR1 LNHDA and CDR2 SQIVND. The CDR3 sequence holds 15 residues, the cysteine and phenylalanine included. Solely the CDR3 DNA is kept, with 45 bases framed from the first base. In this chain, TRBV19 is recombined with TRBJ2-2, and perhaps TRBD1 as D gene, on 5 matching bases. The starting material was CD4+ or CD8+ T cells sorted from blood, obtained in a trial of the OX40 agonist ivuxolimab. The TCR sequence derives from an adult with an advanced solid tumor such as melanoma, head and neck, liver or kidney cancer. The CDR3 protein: CATTTGNSNTGELFF. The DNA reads TGTGCCACAACCACAGGAAATTCTAACACCGGGGAGCTGTTTTTT.